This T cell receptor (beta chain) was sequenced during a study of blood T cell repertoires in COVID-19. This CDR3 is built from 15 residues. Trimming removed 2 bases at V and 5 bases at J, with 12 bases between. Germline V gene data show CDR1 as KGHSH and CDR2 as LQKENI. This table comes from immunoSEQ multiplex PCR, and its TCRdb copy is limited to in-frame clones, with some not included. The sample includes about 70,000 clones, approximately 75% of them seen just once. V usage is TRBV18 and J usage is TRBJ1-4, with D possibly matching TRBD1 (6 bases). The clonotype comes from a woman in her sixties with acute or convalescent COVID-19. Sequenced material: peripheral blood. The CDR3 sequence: CASSPDRFRNEKLFF. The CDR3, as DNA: TGTGCCAGCTCACCAGACAGGTTCAGAAATGAAAAACTGTTTTTT.